These T cell receptor beta chains were read from a single sample in a study of blood T cell repertoires in COVID-19. Generated by immunoSEQ multiplex PCR, the TCRdb table keeps only in-frame clones and is missing some. The sample yields 100,000 to 150,000 clones, approximately 89% seen once. What was sequenced was peripheral blood. These receptors all come from a woman between 70 and 85 years old with COVID-19, enrolled during active disease. The CDR3 runs from the conserved cysteine through the conserved F or W. Each record gives: J gene, D gene, V gene, clone size, CDR3 DNA, CDR3 protein. D genes are given only for firm matches. Clone size appears in some rows only: once, few, many, or a class for an expanded clone.

TRBJ1-1	-	TRBV28	-	TGTGCCAGCAGTCCACATACCCCTCAGAACACTGAAGCTTTCTTT	CASSPHTPQNTEAFF
TRBJ2-1	-	TRBV5-1	-	TGCGCCAGCAGCTTAAACCCCGGAGGCATCTACAATGAGCAGTTCTTC	CASSLNPGGIYNEQFF
TRBJ2-2	TRBD1	TRBV11-2	-	TGTGCCAGCAGCGCACACGGGACAGGGGTGGGGGAGCTGTTTTTT	CASSAHGTGVGELFF
TRBJ2-7	-	TRBV9	-	TGTGCCAGCAGCGTAGGGGGCAGCTCCTACGAGCAGTACTTC	CASSVGGSSYEQYF
TRBJ2-7	-	TRBV3-1/TRBV3-2	-	TGTGCCAGCAGCCCGAGGCAAGGCAACTCCTACGAGCAGTACTTC	CASSPRQGNSYEQYF
TRBJ1-5	-	TRBV30	-	TGTGCCTGGAGGGACGGACACGGCAATCAGCCCCAGCATTTT	CAWRDGHGNQPQHF
TRBJ2-7	TRBD1	TRBV2	-	TGTGCCAGCAGTGGACAGGGCAAGAACGAGCAGTACTTC	CASSGQGKNEQYF
TRBJ1-1	-	TRBV5-8	-	TGTGCCAGCAGCTCGGGACACACCATGAACACTGAAGCTTTCTTT	CASSSGHTMNTEAFF
TRBJ2-1	TRBD1	TRBV7-8	-	TGTGCCAGCAGCTTCCAGGGGGCGGCCTACAATGAGCAGTTCTTC	CASSFQGAAYNEQFF
TRBJ2-1	TRBD1	TRBV7-9	many	TGTGCCAGCAGCCCGGGACAGGGCAGTATGGATGAGCAGTTCTTC	CASSPGQGSMDEQFF
TRBJ1-1	-	TRBV18	-	TGTGCCAGCTCAGTACAGGTGGGGAACACTGAAGCTTTCTTT	CASSVQVGNTEAFF
TRBJ2-1	TRBD2	TRBV3-1/TRBV3-2	-	TGTGCCAGCAGCCAAGTGGCGGGGGAGATACTAACCTACAATGAGCAGTTCTTC	CASSQVAGEILTYNEQFF
TRBJ1-2	-	TRBV27	-	TGTGCCAGCAGCCTGGGACACAGTAACTATGGCTACACCTTC	CASSLGHSNYGYTF
TRBJ2-7	TRBD1	TRBV24-1	-	TGTGCCACCAGTGATGTCTCCGGGACAGGGTTCAAGCAGTACTTC	CATSDVSGTGFKQYF
TRBJ2-7	-	TRBV21-1	-	TGTGCCAGCAGCCCCCCGGGACAGGGTACGTCCTACGAGCAGTACTTC	CASSPPGQGTSYEQYF